This is a list of T cell receptor beta chains from one sample in a study of cytomegalovirus exposure and HLA in healthy donors. Libraries were prepared by immunoSEQ multiplex PCR; TCRdb keeps only in-frame clonotypes and omits some of them. The data contain about 210,000 clones, approximately 90% of them singletons. The sample was PBMCs. Receptor source: a boy aged 2-9 years in good health and CMV-seronegative. The CDR3 runs from the conserved cysteine through the conserved F or W. A D gene is named only where the DNA matches it firmly. For some rows the clone size is stated as once, few or many, or as a class when expanded; others skip it.

TGTGCCAGTAGTACCGGGACTAGAAATGAAGAGACCCAGTACTTC	CASSTGTRNEETQYF	TRBJ2-5	TRBV19	TRBD2	-
TGTGCCAGCAGCTTAGGCGGAGGGAATGAGCAGTTCTTC	CASSLGGGNEQFF	TRBJ2-1	TRBV7-8	-	-
TGTGCCAGCAGGGGTAGCAGGGGCACCGGGGAGCTGTTTTTT	CASRGSRGTGELFF	TRBJ2-2	TRBV6-4	-	-
TGTGCCAGCACCCCGCTCGGCTCCTACAATGAGCAGTTCTTC	CASTPLGSYNEQFF	TRBJ2-1	TRBV14	-	-
TGTGCCAGCAGGGACAGGGTGAGCTCCTACGAGCAGTACTTC	CASRDRVSSYEQYF	TRBJ2-7	TRBV28	TRBD1	once
TGTGCCAGTGGAGGAGCGGTGATGAACACTGAAGCTTTCTTT	CASGGAVMNTEAFF	TRBJ1-1	TRBV2	-	-
TGTGCCAGCAGCCAAGCTTTGGGCAGTCCTGGAAACACCATATATTTT	CASSQALGSPGNTIYF	TRBJ1-3	TRBV14	-	few
TGTGCCAGCAGCTATTCAGGGGGGAGGACTGAAGCTTTCTTT	CASSYSGGRTEAFF	TRBJ1-1	TRBV5-6	TRBD1	-
TGTGCCTGGAGGGGGGAGGGGGGGGTGAGGGAGCAGTACTTC	CAWRGEGGVREQYF	TRBJ2-7	TRBV30	-	once
TGCGCCAGCAGCTTGGAAGGGGGTGGGGAGACCCAGTACTTC	CASSLEGGGETQYF	TRBJ2-5	TRBV5-1	-	-
TGTGCCAGCAGCTTACCAGGGGGAGACTCACCCCTCCACTTT	CASSLPGGDSPLHF	TRBJ1-6	TRBV7-9	TRBD1	-
TGTGCCAGCACCTCCGGGGGACTAGCTTCTGGGGCCAACGTCCTGACTTTC	CASTSGGLASGANVLTF	TRBJ2-6	TRBV5-4	TRBD2	-
TGCGCCAGCAGCCCATGGCAGTCTTCTGGAAACACCATATATTTT	CASSPWQSSGNTIYF	TRBJ1-3	TRBV5-1	-	few
TGTGCCAGCAGTGATGCAGGGAAGTACGAGCAGTACTTC	CASSDAGKYEQYF	TRBJ2-7	TRBV6-1	-	few
TGCGCCAGCAGCTTCAACTTGTACAATGAGCAGTTCTTC	CASSFNLYNEQFF	TRBJ2-1	TRBV5-1	-	once
TGTGCCAGCAGCGACACCCCCTACGAGCAGTACTTC	CASSDTPYEQYF	TRBJ2-7	TRBV28	-	once
TGTGCCAGCAATGAGGGCACCTACAATGAGCAGTTCTTC	CASNEGTYNEQFF	TRBJ2-1	TRBV28	-	-